A selection of T cell receptor beta chains follows, all from one sample in a study of T cell changes during pregnancy in multiple sclerosis. Profiled with immunoSEQ multiplex PCR; TCRdb holds only in-frame clones, not every one. The repertoire holds around 88,000 clones, with roughly nine tenths as singletons. The material sequenced was peripheral blood, taken after pregnancy. These receptors were taken from a female donor in good health, enrolled as a control in a pregnancy study. Each CDR3 is given with its conserved first and last residue. D genes are given only for firm matches. The size of a clone is reported for some rows only, either as once, few or many, or as a class for expanded clones.

v_call,j_call,d_call,clone_size,cdr3_nt,cdr3_aa
TRBV7-9,TRBJ2-3,TRBD2,NA,TGTGCCAGATCAAATATAGCGGGAAACACAGATACGCAGTATTTT,CARSNIAGNTDTQYF
TRBV14,TRBJ2-5,NA,NA,TGTGCCAGCAGCCGGCTAGCGCTTCCCCAAGAGACCCAGTACTTC,CASSRLALPQETQYF
TRBV2,TRBJ1-1,NA,NA,TGTGCCCCCGGCGGTGAAGCTTTCTTT,CAPGGEAFF
TRBV9,TRBJ1-4,TRBD1,NA,TGTGCCAGCAGCATATCCGGGACAGGGGGAGAAAAACTGTTTTTT,CASSISGTGGEKLFF
TRBV2,TRBJ1-5,NA,few,TGTGCCAGCAGTTATCAAACTACTAGCAATCAGCCCCAGCATTTT,CASSYQTTSNQPQHF
TRBV7-9,TRBJ1-5,TRBD1,NA,TGTGCCAGCAGCCCTATGACAGGGGGCAATCAGCCCCAGCATTTT,CASSPMTGGNQPQHF
TRBV2,TRBJ1-1,NA,few,TGTGCCAGCATTCCGGACAGTCATTACACTGAAGCTTTCTTT,CASIPDSHYTEAFF
TRBV19,TRBJ1-2,NA,NA,TGTGCCAGTAGTAAACAGATTTATGGCTACACCTTC,CASSKQIYGYTF
TRBV2,TRBJ1-5,NA,NA,TGTGCCAGCAGTGATATAAACTACAATCAGCCCCAGCATTTT,CASSDINYNQPQHF
TRBV5-1,TRBJ2-5,TRBD1,NA,TGCGCCAGCAGCTTGACAGGGGGAACAACCCAGTACTTC,CASSLTGGTTQYF
TRBV5-4,TRBJ2-2,NA,NA,TGTGCCAGCAGCCCCTTCGGGGAGTACACCGGGGAGCTGTTTTTT,CASSPFGEYTGELFF
TRBV7-9,TRBJ2-3,NA,NA,TGTGCCAGCAGCCCGGTCGCAGGGTTTACCACAGATACGCAGTATTTT,CASSPVAGFTTDTQYF
TRBV2,TRBJ2-7,TRBD2,NA,TGTGCCGGTTCCTTGGGGGGGGGAGACTCCTACGAGCAGTACTTC,CAGSLGGGDSYEQYF
TRBV6-1,TRBJ2-2,TRBD1,NA,TGTGCCAGCAGTGAATTAGGGACAGCCCAGAACACCGGGGAGCTGTTTTTT,CASSELGTAQNTGELFF
TRBV9,TRBJ2-1,TRBD1,NA,TGTGCCAGCAGCTTCCAAGGGACAGTCTACAATGAGCAGTTCTTC,CASSFQGTVYNEQFF
TRBV30,TRBJ1-5,NA,NA,TGTGCCGCCAAGGACATCACTTATAGCAATCAGCCCCAGCATTTT,CAAKDITYSNQPQHF
TRBV27,TRBJ2-1,TRBD2,NA,TGTGCCAGCAGCTGGGGACTAGCGACCTACAATGAGCAGTTCTTC,CASSWGLATYNEQFF
TRBV28,TRBJ1-4,NA,NA,TGTGCCAGCAACTTACGTGGGCCAACTAATGAAAAACTGTTTTTT,CASNLRGPTNEKLFF
TRBV13,TRBJ2-3,NA,NA,TGTGCCAGCAGTTTAGGACCGGCGGGAGATACGCAGTATTTT,CASSLGPAGDTQYF
TRBV5-1,TRBJ1-2,TRBD1,NA,TGCGCCAGCAGCTTGGAGGGAAGGGGGCAAGGCTACACCTTC,CASSLEGRGQGYTF
TRBV5-4,TRBJ2-1,NA,NA,TGTGCCAGCAGCCTGGGGCGGGGCTACAATGAGCAGTTCTTC,CASSLGRGYNEQFF
TRBV9,TRBJ2-2,TRBD2,NA,TGTGCCAGCAGCGCTACTAGCGGGGGTCCGAACACCGGGGAGCTGTTTTTT,CASSATSGGPNTGELFF
TRBV28,TRBJ1-5,TRBD1,once,TGTGCCAGCACCGGAGGACAGGTCAGGCAGCCCCAGCATTTT,CASTGGQVRQPQHF
TRBV18,TRBJ2-7,TRBD2,once,TGTGCCAGCTCCCCCCCTAGCGGGATGTACGAGCAGTACTTC,CASSPPSGMYEQYF
TRBV19,TRBJ1-1,TRBD1,NA,TGTGCCAGTAGTGTACAGGGGAGCGCTGAAGCTTTCTTT,CASSVQGSAEAFF
TRBV5-6,TRBJ1-2,TRBD1,NA,TGTGCCAGCAGCTGGTGGGGGACAGGCTCTGACTATGGCTACACCTTC,CASSWWGTGSDYGYTF